The sample holds many counts of the clone carrying this TCR beta chain. Its antigen is unknown. A library made for alpha chains picked up this beta chain off target, so its size means little. The data were taken from a study of spatial heterogeneity in lung cancer. The overall study: A unique TCR and UMI combination showed up more than ten times in raw reads, on average. Study-level results: Intratumoral expanded alpha and beta TCR counts were found to track tumor mutation counts.

Germline loops: CDR1 SGHAT, CDR2 FQNNGV. With 1 base removed from V and 2 bases from J, the gap between germline ends came to 7 bases. This CDR3 has 14 residues. MiXCR, run by TCRdb on the 5' RACE reads, gives a single entry per CDR3 protein. The data contain several thousand distinct CDR3 sequences, approximately 15% of them singletons. Time point given: sample taken at primary tumor resection. The sequence came from a male donor with early-stage non-small cell lung cancer. The source was lung tumor tissue, collected at surgery. This rearrangement joins TRBV11-2 to TRBJ2-3; D remains ambiguous. This CDR3 reads CASSLAYDTDTQYF. In DNA, the CDR3 is TGTGCCAGCAGCTTAGCCTACGACACAGATACGCAGTATTTT. The full variable domain, in which reference TRBV11-2 and TRBJ2-3 provide the parts outside the CDR3, is EAGVAQSPRYKIIEKRQSVAFWCNPISGHATLYWYQQILGQGPKLLIQFQNNGVVDDSQLPKDRFSAERLKGVDSTLKIQPAKLEDSAVYLCASSLAYDTDTQYFGPGTRLTVL.